This is a list of T cell receptor beta chains from one sample in a study of blood T cell repertoires in COVID-19. Measured with immunoSEQ multiplex PCR; TCRdb has only the in-frame clones, and not every one. This table has about 150,000 clones, approximately 90% appearing once. The sequenced material came from PBMCs or T cells enriched from blood (not recorded which). These receptors originate from a woman aged 50 to 60 who had recovered from COVID-19. CDR3s include the opening cysteine and the closing phenylalanine or tryptophan.

j_call v_call cdr3_aa
TRBJ1-5 TRBV15 CATSRGHDTRDQPQHF
TRBJ1-2 TRBV19 CASSKDRGQDYGYTF
TRBJ1-1 TRBV3-1/TRBV3-2 CASSRTVGTEAFF
TRBJ1-1 TRBV5-4 CASSAYRGGWNTEAFF
TRBJ1-2 TRBV11-2 CASSFGGYGYTF
TRBJ2-7 TRBV7-2 CASSRGGDTGF
TRBJ2-5 TRBV9 CASSVVGNSVTQYF
TRBJ1-4 TRBV5-8 CASSFNRYNEKLFF
TRBJ1-2 TRBV5-1 CASSLNRDYGYTF
TRBJ1-1 TRBV3-1/TRBV3-2 CASSQDPGSPGNTEAFF
TRBJ2-2 TRBV4-3 CASSQEAGALSNTGELFF
TRBJ1-2 TRBV7-3 CASTPGGGRGGYTF
TRBJ1-1 TRBV3-1/TRBV3-2 CASSQEGRRTLNTEAFF
TRBJ1-4 TRBV18 CASSPGHLNEKLFF
TRBJ2-1 TRBV10-3 CAISESQYNEQFF
TRBJ1-1 TRBV29-1 CSVLGGHNYPNTEAFF
TRBJ1-3 TRBV7-2 CASSLGGRGPAGNTIYF
TRBJ2-1 TRBV19 CASSIMLAGYNEQFF
TRBJ2-7 TRBV6-5 CASGRTGGNYEQYF
TRBJ1-2 TRBV7-2 CASSVETNRGSFDGYTF
TRBJ2-7 TRBV5-1 CASSPAGGYEQYF
TRBJ1-1 TRBV5-1 CASSKLGTDTEAFF
TRBJ2-1 TRBV7-3 CASSDRTSGYNEQFF
TRBJ2-7 TRBV12-5 CASGTGQGLNEQYF
TRBJ2-7 TRBV7-3 CASSSISGPGNEQYF
TRBJ1-4 TRBV5-1 CASSLAGQGNEKLFF
TRBJ1-4 TRBV4-1 CASSQQANEKLFF
TRBJ2-7 TRBV11-3 CASSPRVFYEQYF
TRBJ2-3 TRBV29-1 CSVGGRGSLLDTQYF
TRBJ1-3 TRBV9 CASTGDGNTIYF
TRBJ2-3 TRBV5-4 CASSLEGGTDTQYF
TRBJ2-3 TRBV6-2/TRBV6-3 CASSYQRGASGAPSTDTQYF
TRBJ2-3 TRBV7-3 CASSLNRPADTQYF
TRBJ2-3 TRBV9 CASSSSGRDTQYF
TRBJ2-7 TRBV7-9 CASSTGTGDYEQYF
TRBJ1-1 TRBV15 CATSIARTGEGQAFF
TRBJ2-7 TRBV7-8 CASSPTEAGGLSGEQYF
TRBJ2-7 TRBV7-9 CASSLPGSQSSYEQYF
TRBJ1-2 TRBV3-1/TRBV3-2 CASSIRGVLDYGHTF
TRBJ2-7 TRBV18 CASSPLDGNEQYF
TRBJ2-1 TRBV5-1 CASSGTGDYNEQFF
TRBJ1-1 TRBV7-3 CASSLDRATEAFF
TRBJ1-6 TRBV7-3 CASSLGGFNSPLHF
TRBJ2-3 TRBV3-1/TRBV3-2 CASSERGGADTQYF